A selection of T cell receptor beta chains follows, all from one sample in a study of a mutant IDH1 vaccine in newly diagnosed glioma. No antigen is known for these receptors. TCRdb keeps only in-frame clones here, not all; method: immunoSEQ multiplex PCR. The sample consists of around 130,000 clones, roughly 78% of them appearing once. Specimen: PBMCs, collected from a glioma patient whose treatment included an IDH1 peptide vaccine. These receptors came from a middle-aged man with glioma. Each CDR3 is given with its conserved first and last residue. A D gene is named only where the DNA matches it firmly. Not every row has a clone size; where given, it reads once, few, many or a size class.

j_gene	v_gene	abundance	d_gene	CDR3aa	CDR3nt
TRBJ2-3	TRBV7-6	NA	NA	CASSLFAGSTDTQYF	TGTGCCAGCAGCTTATTCGCAGGGTCCACAGATACGCAGTATTTT
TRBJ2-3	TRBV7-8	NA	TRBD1	CASSLPPGQGFTDTQYF	TGTGCCAGCAGCCTGCCACCGGGACAGGGGTTCACAGATACGCAGTATTTT
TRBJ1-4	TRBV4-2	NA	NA	CASSRRPDFATNEKLFF	TGTGCCAGCAGCCGAAGACCCGACTTTGCAACTAATGAAAAACTGTTTTTT
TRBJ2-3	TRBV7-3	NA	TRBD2	CASSSNSGVDTQYF	TGTGCCAGCAGCTCTAATAGCGGGGTAGATACGCAGTATTTT
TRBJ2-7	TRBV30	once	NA	CAWSVPAYPYEQYF	TGTGCCTGGAGTGTACCAGCTTATCCCTACGAGCAGTACTTC
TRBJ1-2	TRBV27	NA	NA	CASSSLWANYGYTF	TGTGCCAGCAGTTCTTTATGGGCGAACTATGGCTACACCTTC
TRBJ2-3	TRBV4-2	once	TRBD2	CASSQEWQASGSDTQYF	TGTGCCAGCAGCCAAGAGTGGCAGGCTAGCGGGAGTGATACGCAGTATTTT
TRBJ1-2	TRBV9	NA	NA	CASSVGARDYGYTF	TGTGCCAGCAGCGTAGGAGCGCGCGACTATGGCTACACCTTC
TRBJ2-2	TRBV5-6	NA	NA	CASSARANTGELFF	TGTGCCAGCAGCGCCCGCGCGAACACCGGGGAGCTGTTTTTT
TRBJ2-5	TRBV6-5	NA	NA	CASSYAGGETQYF	TGTGCCAGCAGTTACGCCGGCGGGGAGACCCAGTACTTC
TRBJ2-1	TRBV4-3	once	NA	CASSQELFGDFYNEQFF	TGCGCCAGCAGCCAAGAGCTCTTCGGAGACTTCTACAATGAGCAGTTCTTC
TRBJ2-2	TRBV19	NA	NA	CASSMEEFLNTGELFF	TGTGCCAGTAGTATGGAGGAGTTTCTGAACACCGGGGAGCTGTTTTTT
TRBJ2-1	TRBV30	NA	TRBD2	CAWSVWTSLKGNEQFF	TGTGCCTGGAGTGTATGGACTAGTCTTAAAGGGAATGAGCAGTTCTTC
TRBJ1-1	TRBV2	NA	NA	CASRTGLAGAEAFF	TGTGCCAGCAGGACAGGACTCGCGGGAGCTGAAGCTTTCTTT
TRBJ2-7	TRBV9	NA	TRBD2	CASSLTSGAPYEQYF	TGTGCCAGCAGCTTGACTAGCGGGGCCCCCTACGAGCAGTACTTC
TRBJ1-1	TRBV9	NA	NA	CASSNQDREAFF	TGTGCCAGCAGCAATCAAGACAGGGAAGCTTTCTTT
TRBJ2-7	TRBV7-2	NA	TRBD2	CASSFPKAGIIF	TGTGCCAGCAGCTTCCCCAAAGCGGGGATAATCTTC
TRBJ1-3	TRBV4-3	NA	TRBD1	CASSQSSRGHGNTIYF	TGCGCCAGCAGCCAATCTTCCAGGGGGCACGGAAACACCATATATTTT
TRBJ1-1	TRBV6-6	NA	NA	CASSYSAGDTEAFF	TGTGCCAGCAGTTACTCAGCAGGGGACACTGAAGCTTTCTTT
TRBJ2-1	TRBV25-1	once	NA	CASSVIAYNEQFF	TGTGCCAGCAGTGTAATAGCGTACAATGAGCAGTTCTTC
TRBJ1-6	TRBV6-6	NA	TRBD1	CASSYWDRATSPLHF	TGTGCCAGCAGTTACTGGGACAGGGCGACTTCACCCCTCCACTTT
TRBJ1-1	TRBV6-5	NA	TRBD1	CASSYRGGRGRSEAFF	TGTGCCAGCAGTTACAGGGGGGGCAGGGGGCGATCTGAAGCTTTCTTT
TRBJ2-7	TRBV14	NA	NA	CASSRGDEQYF	TGTGCCAGCAGCCGGGGGGACGAGCAGTACTTC
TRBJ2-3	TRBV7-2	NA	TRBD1	CASSLVGQGAGDTQYF	TGTGCCAGCAGCTTAGTGGGACAGGGGGCTGGAGATACGCAGTATTTT
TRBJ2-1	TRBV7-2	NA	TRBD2	CASSHPRTSGIVNEQFF	TGTGCCAGCAGCCACCCTCGGACTAGCGGGATTGTCAATGAGCAGTTCTTC
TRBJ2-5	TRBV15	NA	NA	CATSRDQAETQYF	TGTGCCACCAGCAGAGATCAGGCCGAGACCCAGTACTTC
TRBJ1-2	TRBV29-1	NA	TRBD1	CSVDERTGHYGYTF	TGCAGCGTTGATGAGAGGACAGGGCACTATGGCTACACCTTC
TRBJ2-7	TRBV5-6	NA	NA	CASSLVSQGYSEQYF	TGTGCCAGCAGCTTGGTTTCGCAGGGTTACAGCGAGCAGTACTTC
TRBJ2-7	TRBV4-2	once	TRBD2	CASSELAGGQKEQYF	TGTGCCAGCAGCGAACTAGCGGGAGGCCAGAAGGAGCAGTACTTC
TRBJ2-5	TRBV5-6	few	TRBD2	CASSWFSGRQETQYF	TGTGCCAGCAGCTGGTTTAGCGGGAGACAAGAGACCCAGTACTTC
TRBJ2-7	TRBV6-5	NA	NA	CASSYGHGTYEQYF	TGTGCCAGCAGTTACGGTCACGGAACCTACGAGCAGTACTTC
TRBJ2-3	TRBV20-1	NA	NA	CSAPRVGTQYF	TGCAGTGCCCCCAGGGTGGGTACGCAGTATTTT
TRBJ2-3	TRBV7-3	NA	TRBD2	CASSPRAGGQDTQYF	TGTGCCAGCAGCCCTCGAGCGGGAGGACAAGATACGCAGTATTTT
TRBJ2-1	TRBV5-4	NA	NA	CASSLKVSFPAPDNEQFF	TGTGCCAGCAGCTTGAAAGTGAGTTTCCCAGCCCCTGACAATGAGCAGTTCTTC
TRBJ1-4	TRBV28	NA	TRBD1	CASSFPTPGQGLQSATNEKLFF	TGTGCCAGCAGTTTCCCGACTCCGGGACAGGGGTTACAAAGTGCAACTAATGAAAAACTGTTTTTT
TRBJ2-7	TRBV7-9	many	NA	CASSLVTQEQYF	TGTGCCAGCAGCTTAGTCACGCAAGAGCAGTACTTC
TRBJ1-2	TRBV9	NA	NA	CASSVEAGPTTGYTF	TGTGCCAGCAGCGTAGAGGCAGGCCCAACGACTGGCTACACCTTC
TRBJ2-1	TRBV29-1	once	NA	CSPRRTGSYNEQFF	TGCAGCCCTCGCAGGACCGGCTCCTACAATGAGCAGTTCTTC
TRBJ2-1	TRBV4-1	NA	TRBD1	CASSPTGQRSNEQFF	TGCGCCAGCAGCCCGACAGGGCAGAGAAGCAATGAGCAGTTCTTC
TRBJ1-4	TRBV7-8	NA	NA	CASSLDSGNEKLFF	TGTGCCAGCAGCCTGGACAGCGGTAATGAAAAACTGTTTTTT
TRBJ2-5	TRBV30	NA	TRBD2	CAWSGGTSGDQETQYF	TGTGCCTGGAGTGGTGGGACTAGCGGGGACCAAGAGACCCAGTACTTC
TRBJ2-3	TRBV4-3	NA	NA	CASSQRIAGTDTQYF	TGCGCCAGCAGCCAACGTATAGCGGGCACAGATACGCAGTATTTT
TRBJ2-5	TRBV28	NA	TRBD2	CASRLVVGLAGVETQYF	TGTGCCAGCAGGCTTGTCGTAGGGCTAGCGGGAGTAGAGACCCAGTACTTC
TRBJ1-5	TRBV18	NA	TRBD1	CASSPRETGGFNQPQHF	TGTGCCAGCTCACCGAGAGAGACAGGGGGATTTAATCAGCCCCAGCATTTT
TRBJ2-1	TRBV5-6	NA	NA	CASSLVGAGTGDEFF	NA
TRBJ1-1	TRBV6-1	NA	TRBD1	CASSQTGANTEAFF	TGTGCCAGCAGTCAGACAGGGGCGAACACTGAAGCTTTCTTT
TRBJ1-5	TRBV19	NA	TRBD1	CASSIMLDRATNQPQHF	TGTGCCAGTAGTATCATGTTGGACAGGGCGACCAATCAGCCCCAGCATTTT
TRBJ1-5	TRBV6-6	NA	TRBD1	CASSRKTGEQPQHF	TGTGCCAGCAGCCGGAAGACAGGGGAACAGCCCCAGCATTTT
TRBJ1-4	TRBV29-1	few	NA	CSVGQPNEKLFF	TGCAGCGTAGGACAGCCGAATGAAAAACTGTTTTTT
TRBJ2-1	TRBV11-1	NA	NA	CASSSGDLVSREQFF	TGTGCCAGCAGCTCCGGGGACTTAGTTTCTCGTGAGCAGTTCTTC
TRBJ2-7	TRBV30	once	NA	CAWSTGYEQYF	TGTGCCTGGAGTACAGGTTACGAGCAGTACTTC